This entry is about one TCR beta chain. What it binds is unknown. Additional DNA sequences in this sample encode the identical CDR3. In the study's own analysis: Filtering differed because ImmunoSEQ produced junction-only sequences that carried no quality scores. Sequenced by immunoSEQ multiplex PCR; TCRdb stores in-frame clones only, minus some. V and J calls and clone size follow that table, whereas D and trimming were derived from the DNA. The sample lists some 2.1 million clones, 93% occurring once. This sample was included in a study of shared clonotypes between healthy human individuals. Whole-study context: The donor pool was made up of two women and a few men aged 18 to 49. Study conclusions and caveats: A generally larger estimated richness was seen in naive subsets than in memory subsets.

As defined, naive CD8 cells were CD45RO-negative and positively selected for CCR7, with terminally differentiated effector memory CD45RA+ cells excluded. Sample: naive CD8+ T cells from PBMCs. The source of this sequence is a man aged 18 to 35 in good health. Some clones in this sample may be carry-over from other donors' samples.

CDR3 coding DNA: TGTGCCAGCTCCCTTGGGGCTACCGAAGCTTTCTTT. Its protein is CASSLGATEAFF. The chain recombines TRBV13 with TRBJ1-1, with TRBD1 as a possible D gene (5 bases). This CDR3 is built from 12 residues. V was trimmed by 8 bases and J by 8 bases, leaving 15 bases between them. Per germline, CDR1 PRHDT and CDR2 FYEKMQ (reference sequence).